These 19 T cell receptor beta chains were all obtained from the same sample, sequenced in a study of shared T cell receptors in the human thymus. Sequencing used immunoSEQ multiplex PCR; TCRdb keeps in-frame clones, though not all of them. The sample yields about 660,000 clones, approximately 89% seen once. The sample also formed part of further work on human thymus T cells.

The source material was thymocytes. The receptors derive from a boy younger than two with a congenital heart defect.

The J gene is TRBJ2-1, the V gene TRBV29-1; D is perhaps TRBD1 (6 bases). This CDR3 comprises 14 residues. With 5 bases removed from V and 4 bases from J, the gap between germline ends came to 15 bases. Germline CDR1 is SQVTM and CDR2 is ANQGSEA. The CDR3 loop reads CSVSPRDTYNEQFF. Written as DNA, the CDR3 is TGCAGCGTTTCCCCCCGGGACACATACAATGAGCAGTTCTTC.

This clone was recorded only once. CDR3: CASSFSADTQYF. The CDR3 nucleotides are TGTGCCAGCAGTTTCTCGGCAGATACGCAGTATTTT. V gene TRBV28 combines with J gene TRBJ2-3; D unclear. The CDR3 runs to 12 residues. In germline, CDR1 is MDHEN, CDR2 SYDVKM. V lost 3 bases, J lost 4 bases, and 5 bases lay in between.

The J gene is TRBJ1-1, the V gene TRBV5-5, with D possibly matching TRBD1 (6 bases). Trimming cost V 0 bases and J 1 base, with 10 bases left between them. Germline CDR1 is SGHKS and CDR2 is YYEKEE (reference sequence). The CDR3 is 15 residues long. The CDR3 region is CASSLGGQKNTEAFF. In nucleotides, the CDR3 is TGTGCCAGCAGCTTGGGTGGACAGAAGAACACTGAAGCTTTCTTT.

The rearrangement uses TRBV28 and TRBJ1-1; 10 positions agree with TRBD1. This CDR3 is 16 amino acids long. V was pared by 6 bases and J by 0 bases, with 7 bases of the junction left unmatched. The germline gives CDR1 MDHEN, CDR2 SYDVKM. The CDR3 sequence: CASRKDDRGLNTEAFF. CDR3 in DNA: TGTGCCAGCAGGAAAGACGACAGGGGGCTGAACACTGAAGCTTTCTTT.

The rearrangement joins TRBV4-1 to TRBJ2-3; 10 bases are shared with TRBD2. The CDR3 covers 17 residues. The germline CDR1 and CDR2 sequences are MGHRA and YSYEKL. V lost 0 bases, J lost 4 bases, and 7 bases stayed unmatched. CDR3 sequence: CASSQDEKRGGPDTQYF. The CDR3 DNA sequence: TGCGCCAGCAGCCAAGACGAAAAGCGGGGGGGCCCAGATACGCAGTATTTT.

This clone was seen only once. The CDR3 bases are TGTGCCTGGATAGGGACAGGGGGTTCTCGGATGGACTACGAGCAGTACTTC. As protein: CAWIGTGGSRMDYEQYF. The genes are TRBV30 and TRBJ2-7; 11 nucleotides align to TRBD1. Germline CDR1 is GTSNPN and CDR2 is SVGIG (reference sequence). Losses at the gene ends were 4 bases for V and 3 bases for J; bases not matched to a gene: 14. CDR3 length equals 17 residues. The full variable domain, its missing parts supplied by reference TRBV30 and TRBJ2-7, is SQTIHQWPATLVQPVGSPLSLECTVEGTSNPNLYWYRQAAGRGLQLLFYSVGIGQISSEVPQNLSASRPQDRQFILSSKKLLLSDSGFYLCAWIGTGGSRMDYEQYFGPGTRLTVT.

The chain couples TRBV7-8 to TRBJ2-7; 8 nucleotides line up with TRBD2. This CDR3 contains 14 residues. Germline CDR1 and CDR2: SGHVS and FQNEAQ. V gave up 4 bases and J gave up 3 bases; unmatched junction bases: 5. The CDR3 region is CASSCGGRDYEQYF. CDR3 nucleotides: TGTGCCAGCAGCTGCGGGGGGAGGGACTACGAGCAGTACTTC.

The chain carries TRBV10-3 and TRBJ2-1; the match to TRBD2 covers 7 bases. V gave up 2 bases and J gave up 7 bases; unmatched junction bases: 8. The CDR3 runs to 15 residues. The germline V gene encodes CDR1 ENHRY and CDR2 SYGVKD. CDR3 coding DNA: TGTGCCATCAGTGAGAATAGCTGGGGGGGGAATGAGCAGTTCTTC. Protein: CAISENSWGGNEQFF.

The genes are TRBV4-2 and TRBJ2-7; a possible D gene is TRBD1 (6 bases). Germline V lookup: CDR1 LGHNA, CDR2 YNFKEQ. Trimming pared 0 bases from V and 0 bases from J, leaving 12 bases between. The CDR3 has 16 amino acids. This CDR3 reads CASSQDRGPPSYEQYF. CDR3 in DNA: TGTGCCAGCAGCCAAGACAGGGGCCCGCCCTCCTACGAGCAGTACTTC.

The V call is TRBV28, the J call TRBJ2-5, with D perhaps TRBD2 (6 bases). Germline V gene data show CDR1 as MDHEN and CDR2 as SYDVKM. Deletions cut 6 bases from V and 5 bases from J, with 25 bases between. This CDR3 spans 17 amino acids. The CDR3, as DNA: TGTGCCAGCAGCCAGAAACTGCGGGGAAAAATCATGGAGACCCAGTACTTC. Translation: CASSQKLRGKIMETQYF.

This clone appeared a few times. The rearrangement links TRBV5-4 to TRBJ2-4, with 9 bases that match TRBD1. Looked up from germline, CDR1 is SGHNT and CDR2 is YYREEE (reference sequence). V dropped 4 bases and J dropped 8; count of bases not matched to a gene: 4. The CDR3 has 13 amino acids. CDR3 sequence: CASSVDRGDIQYF. The CDR3, as DNA: TGTGCCAGCAGCGTGGACAGGGGTGACATTCAGTACTTC.

The chain joins TRBV6-1 to TRBJ1-1, with 8 bases matching TRBD1. Germline assignment: CDR1 MNHNS and CDR2 SASEGT. The CDR3 totals 14 residues. V was clipped by 6 bases and J by 8 bases; unmatched bases: 11. The CDR3 here is CASRPRQGWLEAFF. In DNA form, the CDR3 reads TGTGCCAGCAGGCCGAGACAGGGGTGGCTGGAAGCTTTCTTT.

CDR3 in amino acids: CASSLSPGRDSPLHF. The CDR3, as DNA: TGTGCCAGCAGTTTATCCCCGGGCAGGGATTCACCCCTCCACTTT. This chain connects TRBV28 to TRBJ1-6, with D perhaps matching TRBD1 (5 bases). The CDR3 is made up of 15 amino acids. V shed 1 base and J shed 8 bases, with 12 bases lying between them. Germline values: CDR1 MDHEN, CDR2 SYDVKM.

This clone has only one observation. The J gene is TRBJ1-4, the V gene TRBV18; D gene ambiguous. Germline V gene lookup returns CDR1 KGHSH and CDR2 LQKENI. Between the trimmed V and J ends, which lost 6 bases and 5 bases, there was a span of 13 bases. This CDR3 has 14 amino acids. The CDR3 reads CASSIGGVNEKLFF. The CDR3 DNA is TGTGCCAGCTCGATAGGAGGAGTAAATGAAAAACTGTTTTTT.

Note on this clone: The junction departs from germline at one end; a sequencing error may be responsible. Distinct nucleotide sequences in the sample also encode this CDR3. The chain links TRBV30 to TRBJ1-6; D possibly corresponds to TRBD1 (5 bases). Germline-derived CDR1 and CDR2 are GTSNPN and SVGIG (reference sequence). CDR3 size: 14 residues. CDR3: CAWSTRVDNSPLHF. The CDR3 DNA is TGTGCCTGGAGTACCAGGGTGGATAATTCCCCCCTCCACTTT.

The chain is built from TRBV9 and TRBJ1-6; a weak D match, TRBD1 (6 bases). The CDR3 sequence is 13 residues long. Trimming pared 1 base from V and 7 bases from J, leaving 6 bases between. Germline V gene lookup returns CDR1 SGDLS and CDR2 YYNGEE. CDR3 loop: CASSVTGNSPLHF. The CDR3 bases are TGTGCCAGCAGCGTAACAGGGAATTCACCCCTCCACTTT.

The rearrangement joins TRBV7-9 to TRBJ2-5; 7 positions agree with TRBD2. Germline CDR1 and CDR2: SEHNR and FQNEAQ (reference sequence). V lost 10 bases to trimming and J lost 3 bases; unmatched junction nucleotides: 11. The CDR3 is 14 amino acids. The CDR3 region is CATRERDAEETQYF. Written as DNA, the CDR3 is TGTGCCACCCGCGAGCGGGACGCGGAAGAGACCCAGTACTTC.

This chain connects TRBV27 to TRBJ2-1; D is unresolved. The CDR3 sequence is 12 residues long. Germline V gene lookup returns CDR1 MNHEY and CDR2 SMNVEV (reference sequence). V shed 5 bases and J shed 10 bases, with 12 bases lying between them. The CDR3 is CASSHRVGEQFF. As DNA, the CDR3 is TGTGCCAGCAGTCACCGGGTAGGAGAGCAGTTCTTC.

For this clone: Different DNA sequences within this sample yield the same CDR3. The chain combines TRBV5-1 with TRBJ2-7; no clear D. The CDR3 sequence is 11 residues long. CDR1 and CDR2 (germline): SGHRS, YFSETQ. Deletions cut 0 bases from V and 6 bases from J, with 4 bases between. The CDR3 DNA reads TGCGCCAGCAGCTTGGCCGGCGAGCAGTACTTC. As protein: CASSLAGEQYF. Based on the CDR3 plus reference TRBV5-1 and TRBJ2-7, the full variable domain is KAGVTQTPRYLIKTRGQQVTLSCSPISGHRSVSWYQQTPGQGLQFLFEYFSETQRNKGNFPGRFSGRQFSNSRSEMNVSTLELGDSALYLCASSLAGEQYFGPGTRLTVT.